This T cell receptor beta chain was recovered during a study of CD8+ T cells in alopecia areata. Once RNA had been extracted, it was reverse transcribed into cDNA to act as the sequencing template. Some clones are missing from TCRdb's copy, which holds only in-frame ones; the method was immunoSEQ multiplex PCR. Here the sample spans approximately 180,000 clones, approximately 65% being singletons. The CDR3 runs 14 residues. Germline V gives CDR1 SGHRS, CDR2 YFSETQ. V gave up 6 bases and J gave up 4 bases; unmatched junction bases: 7. The source was CD8+ T cells sorted from blood, collected at week 0. V gene TRBV5-1 combines with J gene TRBJ2-7; 10 bases fit TRBD1. The clonotype was recovered from a human donor with alopecia areata. The CDR3 loop is CASTEEGQGYEQYF. The CDR3 bases are TGCGCCAGCACCGAGGAGGGACAGGGGTACGAGCAGTACTTC.